A single sample gave rise to the 2 T cell receptor beta chains below, sequenced in a study of OX40 agonist ivuxolimab in advanced cancers. Some clones are missing from TCRdb's copy, which holds only in-frame ones; the method was immunoSEQ multiplex PCR. Here the sample spans 55,000 to 65,000 clones, 75% to 95% being singletons. The sequencing used CD4+ or CD8+ T cells sorted from blood, collected in a trial of the OX40 agonist ivuxolimab. All receptors derive from an adult with an advanced solid tumor such as melanoma, head and neck, liver or kidney cancer.

The chain links TRBV2 to TRBJ1-3; D remains unclear. Trimming removed 6 bases from V and 0 bases from J, with 12 bases in between. This CDR3 has 15 amino acids. CDR1 is SNHLY, CDR2 FYNNEI, per germline. Here the CDR3 DNA reads TGTGCCAGCAGGAACCAGGACGGCTCTGGAAACACCATATATTTT. This gives the protein CASRNQDGSGNTIYF.

The rearrangement joins TRBV19 to TRBJ2-5; 10 nucleotides align to TRBD1. Unmatched junction bases numbered 8, after V lost 3 bases and J lost 4 bases. Looked up from germline, CDR1 is LNHDA and CDR2 is SQIVND (reference sequence). This CDR3 comprises 16 residues. The CDR3 DNA is TGTGCCAGTAGTATTTTTGCGCGGACAGGGGGAGAGACCCAGTACTTC. Translating it yields CASSIFARTGGETQYF.